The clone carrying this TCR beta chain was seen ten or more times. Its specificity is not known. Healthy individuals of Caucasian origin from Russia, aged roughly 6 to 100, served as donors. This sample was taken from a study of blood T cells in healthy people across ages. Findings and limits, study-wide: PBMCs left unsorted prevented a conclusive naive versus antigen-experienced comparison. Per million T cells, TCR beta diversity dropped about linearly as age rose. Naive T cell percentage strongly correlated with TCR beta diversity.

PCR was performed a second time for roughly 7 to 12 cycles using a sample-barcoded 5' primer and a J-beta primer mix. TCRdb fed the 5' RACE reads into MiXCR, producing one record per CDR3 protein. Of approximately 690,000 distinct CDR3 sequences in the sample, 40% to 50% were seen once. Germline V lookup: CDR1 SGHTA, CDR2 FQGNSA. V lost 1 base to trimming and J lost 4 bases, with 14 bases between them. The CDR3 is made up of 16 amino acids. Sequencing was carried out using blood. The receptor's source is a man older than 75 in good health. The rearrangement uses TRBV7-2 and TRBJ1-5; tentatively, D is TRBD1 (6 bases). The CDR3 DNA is TGTGCCAGCAGCTTAGGTCCCCGGGGGCCGAATCAGCCCCAGCATTTT. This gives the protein CASSLGPRGPNQPQHF. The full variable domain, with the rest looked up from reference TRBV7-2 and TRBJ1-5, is GAGVSQSPSNKVTEKGKDVELRCDPISGHTALYWYRQSLGQGLEFLIYFQGNSAPDKSGLPSDRFSAERTGGSVSTLTIQRTQQEDSAVYLCASSLGPRGPNQPQHFGDGTRLSIL.